These 31 T cell receptor beta chains originate from one sample sequenced in a study of regulatory T cells in long-lasting Graves disease. Arm-PCR of CDR3 regions and iRepertoire HTBI primers were the basis on which TCR beta libraries were built. TCRdb called the multiplex PCR reads again in MiXCR, with one record for every CDR3 protein. Of over 500,000 distinct CDR3 sequences detected, around 16% appear once; the ten largest clones hold about 12%. Time point indicated: newly diagnosed GD, antithyroid drugs for less than 3 months. Researchers made the TCR library from RNA that was extracted from PBMCs. This same sample was also part of a study on T cells in Graves' hyperthyroidism and ophthalmopathy.

This sample comprised peripheral blood mononuclear cells (PBMCs), obtained at new diagnosis, from a patient treated with antithyroid drugs. These receptors were obtained from a man between 18 and 35 years old with Graves disease.

This clonotype was detected ten times or more. This chain connects TRBV2 to TRBJ2-1; tentative D call: TRBD2 (6 bases). The V and J ends lost 6 bases and 5 bases respectively, with 14 bases between them. CDR1 is SNHLY, CDR2 FYNNEI, per germline. The CDR3 covers 14 residues. The CDR3 is CASSPRDSNNEQFF. The CDR3 DNA is TGTGCCAGCAGCCCCCGGGACTCGAACAATGAGCAGTTCTTC.

This clonotype was recorded at least ten times. The chain is built from TRBV7-8 and TRBJ1-4, with 11 bases matching TRBD1. Germline V gene data show CDR1 as SGHVS and CDR2 as FQNEAQ. The CDR3 covers 15 residues. V trimming: 2 bases; J trimming: 6 bases; junction bases outside the gene matches: 2. The CDR3 DNA sequence: TGTGCCAGCAGCTTATCGGGACAGGGGGATGAAAAACTGTTTTTT. This translates into CASSLSGQGDEKLFF.

The rearrangement links TRBV5-1 to TRBJ2-1; D perhaps matches TRBD1 (6 bases). In germline, CDR1 is SGHRS, CDR2 YFSETQ. Trimming took 0 bases from V and 7 from J, leaving 11 bases between them. The CDR3 sequence is 14 residues long. CDR3 loop: CASSLDRARNEQFF. DNA for the CDR3: TGCGCCAGCAGCTTGGACAGGGCACGAAATGAGCAGTTCTTC.

The rearrangement uses TRBV6-4 and TRBJ2-5, with 7 bases lining up with TRBD2. Trimming cost V 7 bases and J 5 bases; bases outside gene matches: 10. CDR1 MRHNA and CDR2 SNTAGT come from the germline V gene. This CDR3 spans 14 amino acids. The CDR3 is CASTVVGGSETQYF. CDR3 bases: TGTGCCAGCACCGTAGTAGGCGGGAGTGAGACCCAGTACTTC.

This clonotype was detected many times. The junction departs from the called germline gene at one end, perhaps through a read error. This chain links TRBV5-1 with TRBJ2-2, with D possibly TRBD2 on 6 matching bases. CDR1 SGHRS and CDR2 YFSETQ come from the germline V gene. The CDR3 runs 14 residues. Here the CDR3 reads CASSLGLLAGELFF. The CDR3 DNA sequence: TGTGCCAGCAGCTTGGGACTCCTCGCCGGGGAGCTGTTTTTT.

The chain employs TRBV4-1 and TRBJ1-4; no definite D call. The CDR3 contains 13 residues. CDR1 is MGHRA and CDR2 is YSYEKL in the germline V gene. The V end lost 1 base, the J end lost 8 bases, and 8 bases lay between the germline ends. The CDR3 coding sequence is TGCGCCAGCAGCCAAGGCCAGCCGGAAAAACTGTTTTTT. This gives the protein CASSQGQPEKLFF.

This clonotype occurred many times. The chain links TRBV18 to TRBJ2-7, with D unclear. The V gene's germline CDR1 is KGHSH and CDR2 LQKENI. There are 13 residues in the CDR3. V was pared by 3 bases and J by 0 bases, with 6 bases between. CDR3 coding DNA: TGTGCCAGCTCACCTCCGGCCTCCTACGAGCAGTACTTC. Translated, it gives CASSPPASYEQYF. The variable domain in full, completed from reference TRBV18 and TRBJ2-7, reads NAGVMQNPRHLVRRRGQEARLRCSPMKGHSHVYWYRQLPEEGLKFMVYLQKENIIDESGMPKERFSAEFPKEGPSILRIQQVVRGDSAAYFCASSPPASYEQYFGPGTRLTVT.

This clonotype occurred many times. In nucleotides, the CDR3 is TGTGCCAGCAGTGCCCAACAGGGAGACAATGAGCAGTTCTTC. Encoded protein: CASSAQQGDNEQFF. The chain carries TRBV6-2 or TRBV6-3 and TRBJ2-1, with a possible D match to TRBD1 (6 bases). CDR3 length equals 14 residues. Trimming took off 5 bases at V and 5 bases at J, with 13 bases between the two ends. Germline V lookup: CDR1 MNHEY, CDR2 SVGEGT.

The CDR3 reads CASSQMTSGNSYEQYF. The CDR3 region has the DNA TGTGCCAGCAGCCAGATGACTAGCGGAAACTCCTACGAGCAGTACTTC. The J gene is TRBJ2-7, the V gene TRBV3-1; 9 bases are a match to TRBD2. The germline gives CDR1 LGHDT, CDR2 YNNKEL (reference sequence). This CDR3 contains 16 residues. V was clipped by 3 bases and J by 0 bases; unmatched bases: 6.

This chain connects TRBV25-1 to TRBJ2-4; TRBD2 is a possible D gene (7 bases). V was shortened by 1 base and J by 0 bases, with 13 bases between the two germline ends. The CDR3 consists of 17 residues. Germline V gene sequence: CDR1 MGHDK, CDR2 SYGVNS. As DNA, the CDR3 is TGTGCCAGCAGTGAATCGATAGGGGGGGGAGCCAAAAACATTCAGTACTTC. This sequence encodes CASSESIGGGAKNIQYF.

The chain couples TRBV5-4 to TRBJ1-6, with 7 bases identical to TRBD1. This CDR3 has 15 residues. Germline CDR1 reads SGHNT; CDR2 reads YYREEE (reference sequence). With V trimmed by 3 bases and J by 10 bases, 10 bases remained unmatched. CDR3 DNA: TGTGCCAGCAGCTCGGTCGACAGGGAGAGCTCACCCCTCCACTTT. Translation: CASSSVDRESSPLHF.

Only a few counts were recorded for this clonotype. The V and J genes are TRBV3-1 and TRBJ2-1, with 9 bases lining up with TRBD2. V lost 0 bases to trimming and J lost 7 bases; unmatched junction nucleotides: 10. Germline V lookup: CDR1 LGHDT, CDR2 YNNKEL (reference sequence). The CDR3 runs 17 residues. The CDR3 nucleotides read TGTGCCAGCAGCCAAGATTCCAGCGGGGGGATTTGGAATGAGCAGTTCTTC. Translated, it gives CASSQDSSGGIWNEQFF.

DNA of the CDR3: TGCGCCAGCAGCCCGGTCGTGGGCGGCCAAGGAGGCGGCTACACCTTC. This sequence encodes CASSPVVGGQGGGYTF. The chain links TRBV5-1 to TRBJ1-2; no clear D. The germline V and J ends were trimmed by 4 bases and 8 bases, with 24 bases remaining between them. The germline V gene encodes CDR1 SGHRS and CDR2 YFSETQ. CDR3 length: 16 amino acids.

The CDR3 protein is CASASGETQYF. CDR3 sequence (DNA): TGTGCCAGTGCCTCGGGAGAGACCCAGTACTTC. The genes are TRBV19 and TRBJ2-5; D is unresolved. The CDR3 consists of 11 residues. Germline V gene lookup returns CDR1 LNHDA and CDR2 SQIVND (reference sequence). V gave up 8 bases and J gave up 4 bases, with 8 bases separating them.

This clonotype was detected ten times or more. The chain combines TRBV7-9 with TRBJ2-7; weak D call: TRBD2 (6 bases). The CDR3 has 14 residues. The germline V and J ends were trimmed by 5 bases and 1 base, with 12 bases remaining between them. CDR1 is SEHNR, CDR2 FQNEAQ, per germline (reference sequence). The CDR3 protein is CASSVSGTSYEQYF. The CDR3 DNA sequence: TGTGCCAGCAGCGTATCGGGGACTTCCTACGAGCAGTACTTC. The full variable domain, with the rest looked up from reference TRBV7-9 and TRBJ2-7, is DTGVSQNPRHKITKRGQNVTFRCDPISEHNRLYWYRQTLGQGPEFLTYFQNEAQLEKSRLLSDRFSAERPKGSFSTLEIQRTEQGDSAMYLCASSVSGTSYEQYFGPGTRLTVT.

This clonotype was counted many times. The chain couples TRBV28 to TRBJ2-1; D is possibly TRBD2 (5 bases). V was pared by 6 bases and J by 3 bases, with 12 bases between. The CDR3 has 14 amino acids. Per the germline V gene, CDR1 is MDHEN and CDR2 is SYDVKM. In DNA form, the CDR3 reads TGTGCCAGCAGAGGTGGGAGCGTCTACAATGAGCAGTTCTTC. Amino acid sequence: CASRGGSVYNEQFF.

This clonotype showed up many times. The V and J genes are TRBV28 and TRBJ2-7; D is undetermined. The CDR3 runs to 12 residues. CDR1 and CDR2 (germline): MDHEN, SYDVKM. The CDR3 region is CGVSPSSYEQYF. The CDR3 nucleotides read TGTGGGGTCTCGCCGAGCTCCTACGAGCAGTACTTC.

This clonotype was recorded many times. This sequence joins TRBV6-1 and TRBJ2-5; 14 bases agree with TRBD2. CDR1 and CDR2 (germline): MNHNS, SASEGT. J lost 2 bases, V lost 6 bases, and 11 bases had no gene match. The CDR3 runs to 18 residues. DNA for the CDR3: TGTGCCAGCAGGAAGGGACTAGCGGGAGCCCTGGGACAAGAGACCCAGTACTTC. It encodes CASRKGLAGALGQETQYF.

The gene calls are TRBV30 and TRBJ2-1; TRBD2 aligns across 7 bases. With V trimmed by 4 bases and J by 3 bases, 12 bases remained unmatched. Germline CDR1 reads GTSNPN; CDR2 reads SVGIG (reference sequence). The CDR3 consists of 16 residues. CDR3 in DNA: TGTGCCTGGAACTGGAAACGCGGACTAGTCTACAATGAGCAGTTCTTC. Its protein product is CAWNWKRGLVYNEQFF.

This chain connects TRBV7-2 to TRBJ1-2; no clear D. CDR3 length: 14 residues. Trimming took 1 base from V and 7 from J, leaving 13 bases between them. Germline assignment: CDR1 SGHTA and CDR2 FQGNSA. CDR3 coding DNA: TGTGCCAGCAGCTTAGAGGTGATCTCGGGTGGCTACACCTTC. Encoded protein: CASSLEVISGGYTF.

Ten or more counts support this clonotype. This chain connects TRBV3-1 to TRBJ2-1; no clear D gene. This CDR3 region has 15 residues. Per the germline V gene, CDR1 is LGHDT and CDR2 is YNNKEL (reference sequence). V gave up 3 bases and J gave up 0 bases, with 9 bases separating them. The CDR3 is CASSHTRSSYNEQFF. The CDR3 bases are TGTGCCAGCAGCCATACACGGAGCTCCTACAATGAGCAGTTCTTC.

This clonotype has a count of ten or more. The CDR3 region has the DNA TGTGCCAGCAGATTGAACCGCGGGGAAGGCACAGATACGCAGTATTTT. Translated, it gives CASRLNRGEGTDTQYF. This chain links TRBV2 with TRBJ2-3; D possibly corresponds to TRBD2 (6 bases). The germline V and J ends were trimmed by 6 bases and 1 base, with 17 bases remaining between them. This CDR3 comprises 16 residues. Germline values: CDR1 SNHLY, CDR2 FYNNEI.

There are a few counts of this clonotype. This sequence joins TRBV6-1 and TRBJ2-1; TRBD2 agrees at 9 bases. Germline CDR1 reads MNHNS; CDR2 reads SASEGT. The CDR3 length is 15 residues. The trim removed 5 bases at V and 7 bases at J, leaving 9 bases unmatched. The CDR3: CASSPVAGGSNEQFF. Here the CDR3 DNA reads TGTGCCAGCAGTCCAGTTGCGGGAGGGTCGAATGAGCAGTTCTTC.

This chain connects TRBV2 to TRBJ2-1; TRBD2 might be the D (6 bases). Germline V gene lookup returns CDR1 SNHLY and CDR2 FYNNEI. CDR3 length: 16 amino acids. The ends were cut back, 7 bases at V and 7 bases at J, with 23 bases in the middle. This CDR3 is CASTPAGSIGGNEQFF. CDR3 DNA: TGTGCCAGCACTCCGGCGGGAAGTATAGGAGGGAATGAGCAGTTCTTC.

This rearrangement joins TRBV6-1 to TRBJ1-3; perhaps TRBD1 as D (5 bases). The CDR3 sequence is 16 residues long. The ends were cut back, 11 bases at V and 4 bases at J, with 24 bases in the middle. CDR1 is MNHNS, CDR2 SASEGT, per germline. The chain's CDR3 is CASHGSRAGRGNTIYF. The CDR3 nucleotides are TGTGCCTCCCACGGTAGCCGGGCAGGGAGAGGAAACACCATATATTTT.

In its sample, this clonotype was seen many times. J is TRBJ1-4 and V is TRBV12-3 or TRBV12-4; 8 nucleotides match TRBD1. The CDR3 totals 14 residues. With 6 bases clipped from V and 5 bases from J, the junction kept 5 bases outside the gene matches. The CDR3: CASSNDRGNEKLFF. The CDR3 DNA is TGTGCCAGCAGCAATGACAGGGGAAATGAAAAACTGTTTTTT.

V and J are TRBV29-1 and TRBJ2-1; TRBD2 matches 12 bases. The CDR3 loop spans 14 amino acids. Germline CDR1 SQVTM, CDR2 ANQGSEA. V lost 2 bases, J lost 8 bases, and 4 bases stayed unmatched. CDR3 DNA sequence: TGCAGCGTTGAATTAACTAGCGGGAGGTATGAGCAGTTCTTC. Protein sequence: CSVELTSGRYEQFF.

The J gene is TRBJ2-5, the V gene TRBV5-1; no firm D call. CDR3 length: 14 amino acids. Trimming removed 0 bases at V and 1 base at J, with 7 bases between. Germline CDR1 reads SGHRS; CDR2 reads YFSETQ. The CDR3 sequence: CASSLVAIQETQYF. The CDR3 nucleotides read TGCGCCAGCAGCTTGGTGGCTATCCAAGAGACCCAGTACTTC.

This clonotype occurred a few times. This chain links TRBV6-2 or TRBV6-3 with TRBJ2-3; D is ambiguous. V shed 0 bases and J shed 6 bases, with 16 bases lying between them. There are 16 residues in the CDR3. The germline gives CDR1 MNHEY, CDR2 SVGEGT. Written as DNA, the CDR3 is TGTGCCAGCAGTTACTCGACGCTCCCAAACGGGGATACGCAGTATTTT. Translation gives CASSYSTLPNGDTQYF.

This clonotype was observed a handful of times. The CDR3 region has the DNA TGCAGCGTGTCCATCGGCAGGGGGGATTCACCCCTCCACTTT. Encoded protein: CSVSIGRGDSPLHF. V usage is TRBV29-1 and J usage is TRBJ1-6, with 7 bases identical to TRBD1. This CDR3 spans 14 amino acids. V gave up 6 bases and J gave up 8 bases; unmatched junction bases: 10. Germline CDR1 is SQVTM and CDR2 is ANQGSEA.

Comment on this clonotype: This may stem from a read error, because a much larger clone lies one nucleotide away. The chain recombines TRBV6-5 with TRBJ2-7; 9 nucleotides align to TRBD2. This CDR3 spans 15 amino acids. Germline trimming cut 0 bases from V and 2 bases from J; bases unmatched to any gene: 2. The germline CDR1 and CDR2 sequences are MNHEY and SVGAGI. The CDR3 DNA is TGTGCCAGCAGTTACTCGGTAGCGGGAGCCTACGAGCAGTACTTC. Its protein product is CASSYSVAGAYEQYF.